The rows below give T cell receptor beta chains drawn from one sample of a study of cytomegalovirus exposure and HLA in healthy donors. This table comes from immunoSEQ multiplex PCR, and its TCRdb copy is limited to in-frame clones, with some not included. The sample shows 110,000 or so clones, about 72% of them seen only once. Material: PBMCs. The receptors were sampled from a man aged 50-60 years in good health and CMV-seropositive. CDR3s include the opening cysteine and the closing phenylalanine or tryptophan. The listing skips clone size in some rows; elsewhere it reads once, few, many or a size class.

j_call	clone_size	v_call	cdr3_length	cdr3_aa
TRBJ2-2	NA	TRBV27	14	CASRVQGASGELFF
TRBJ2-1	few	TRBV29-1	13	CSAAWREWNEQFF
TRBJ1-1	NA	TRBV5-1	14	CASTDLSSDTEAFF
TRBJ2-2	NA	TRBV7-9	15	CASSLGQVNTGELFF
TRBJ2-1	NA	TRBV7-9	19	CASSFGWPKRGFSDNEQFF
TRBJ2-7	NA	TRBV19	13	CASSMGLAGEQYF
TRBJ2-7	NA	TRBV5-1	14	CASSLSTPSYEQYF
TRBJ2-6	NA	TRBV4-3	17	CASSQGARGSGANVLTF
TRBJ2-3	NA	TRBV5-4	13	CASSLTSTDTQYF
TRBJ1-4	NA	TRBV19	15	CASSVRGGGGEKLFF
TRBJ2-7	few	TRBV10-3	12	CAIRGSPDEQYF
TRBJ1-2	NA	TRBV2	13	CASGQLFNYGYTF
TRBJ2-4	once	TRBV6-5	15	CASSYSRGGRDIQYF
TRBJ1-5	NA	TRBV6-6	15	CASIAGQGTNQPQHF
TRBJ2-7	few	TRBV6-1	15	CASTTGGTGTYEQYF
TRBJ2-7	few	TRBV6-5	16	CASSYYGPVASYEQYF
TRBJ2-2	once	TRBV6-6	16	CASSYTITGIEKELFF
TRBJ2-3	NA	TRBV5-1	14	CASSQDSLADTQYF
TRBJ2-1	NA	TRBV10-2	15	CASRTSGGVYNEQFF
TRBJ2-1	NA	TRBV28	13	CASRTGRVNEQFF
TRBJ1-1	few	TRBV27	14	CASRAGAVNTEAFF
TRBJ2-3	few	TRBV6-4	15	CASSKSGGSTDTQYF
TRBJ1-1	NA	TRBV2	14	CASSEAPGNTEAFF
TRBJ1-1	NA	TRBV28	12	CASSPENTEAFF
TRBJ2-3	NA	TRBV7-6	13	CASSSRQRDTQYF
TRBJ2-7	NA	TRBV5-1	13	CASGPTGWDEQYF
TRBJ1-4	NA	TRBV11-2	17	CASSLVTGGATNEKLFF
TRBJ2-1	few	TRBV19	16	CASSIEAGVRYNEQFF
TRBJ2-3	NA	TRBV19	13	CASSMSRGDTQYF
TRBJ2-1	NA	TRBV5-4	14	CASSPARTDNEQFF
TRBJ2-7	once	TRBV4-3	15	CASSQDRTGTYEQYF
TRBJ2-5	NA	TRBV19	19	CASSVEVILAGASQETQYF
TRBJ1-6	NA	TRBV2	13	CASIPGGNSPLHF
TRBJ2-3	NA	TRBV19	14	CASRGRGGTDTQYF
TRBJ1-5	NA	TRBV6-5	15	CASSYSAGDNQPQHF
TRBJ1-5	NA	TRBV28	15	CASSIPLTGQEPQHF
TRBJ2-2	few	TRBV18	14	CASSPKEGTGELFF
TRBJ1-5	NA	TRBV5-4	17	CASSWGTGGKSNQPQHF
TRBJ1-6	NA	TRBV27	18	CASSSRRQDSSYNSPLHF
TRBJ1-1	NA	TRBV12-5	12	CASGWTGAEAFF
TRBJ2-1	once	TRBV19	15	CASSSKQGAYNEQFF
TRBJ1-2	NA	TRBV6-5	14	CASSSSGTGKGYTF
TRBJ1-1	NA	TRBV6-5	16	CASSYSIGGIITEAFF
TRBJ2-5	few	TRBV6-1	14	CASSDFDSGETQYF
TRBJ2-1	NA	TRBV29-1	13	CSTRDYSYNEQFF
TRBJ1-6	once	TRBV28	15	CASSLEGEKNSPLHF
TRBJ2-5	NA	TRBV19	18	CASSTPQSGRAQGETQYF
TRBJ2-7	few	TRBV6-5	12	CASTDRGGEQYF
TRBJ2-5	NA	TRBV5-4	17	CASSRFPTGGRQETQYF
TRBJ1-6	NA	TRBV11-3	14	CASSLGQGGSPLHF